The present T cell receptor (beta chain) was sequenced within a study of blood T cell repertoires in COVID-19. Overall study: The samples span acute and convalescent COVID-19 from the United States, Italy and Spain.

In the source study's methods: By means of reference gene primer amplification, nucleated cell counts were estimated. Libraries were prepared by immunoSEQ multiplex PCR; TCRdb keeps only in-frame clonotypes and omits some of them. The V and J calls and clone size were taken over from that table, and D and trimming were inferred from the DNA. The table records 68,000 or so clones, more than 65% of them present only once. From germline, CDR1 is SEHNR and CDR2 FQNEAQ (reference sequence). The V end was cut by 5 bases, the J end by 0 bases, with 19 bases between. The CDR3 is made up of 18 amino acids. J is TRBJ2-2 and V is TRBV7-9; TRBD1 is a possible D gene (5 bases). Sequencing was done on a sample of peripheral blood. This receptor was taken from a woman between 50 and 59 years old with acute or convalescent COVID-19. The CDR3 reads CASSPRPPKGTNTGELFF. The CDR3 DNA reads TGTGCCAGCAGCCCCCGCCCCCCGAAGGGGACGAACACCGGGGAGCTGTTTTTT.